This T cell receptor (beta chain) was recorded in a study of response to subunit inactivated influenza vaccine. MiXCR was run by TCRdb on the RT-PCR reads, yielding one entry per CDR3 protein. The top ten hold more than 9% of the sample, which has roughly 700,000 distinct CDR3 sequences, 15% to 19% seen once. From germline, CDR1 is SGHDT and CDR2 YYEEEE. The CDR3 contains 16 residues. The V gene end was trimmed by 6 bases and the J gene end by 7 bases; junction bases not matched to a gene: 13. The chain has TRBV5-6 and TRBJ2-1; the match to TRBD1 covers 10 bases. The receptor was isolated from a man aged 50 to 60 who received an inactivated influenza vaccine. The source was PBMCs from blood, collected approximately 12 days after vaccination. The DNA of the CDR3 is TGTGCCAGCAACCAACGCGGGACAGGGGCTGGGAATGAGCAGTTCTTC. This sequence encodes CASNQRGTGAGNEQFF.